This T cell receptor (beta chain) was recovered during a study of T cell responses to AZD1222 COVID-19 vaccine. Whole-study results and caveats: The donor group comprised mostly white British people and more females; the analysis possibly underestimated clonal diversity. Without day 14 samples, only post-peak T cell repertoires were studied.

Note on this clone: What it binds is unknown.

The CDR3 loop spans 15 amino acids. The germline V gene encodes CDR1 MDHEN and CDR2 SYDVKM. V dropped 6 bases and J dropped 5; count of bases not matched to a gene: 8. Repertoires were generated with immunoSEQ multiplex PCR, while TCRdb's copy carries only in-frame clones and drops some. The table lists some 120,000 clones, roughly 88% of them singletons, with around 5% in the top ten. Sequenced here: peripheral blood, sampled 28 days after the second AZD1222 dose. The V call is TRBV28, the J call TRBJ2-2; 8 bases match TRBD1. The clonotype originates from an adult who received the AZD1222 COVID-19 vaccine. As DNA, the CDR3 is TGTGCCAGCAGGTCCCCAGGACAGGGAACCGGGGAGCTGTTTTTT. This gives the protein CASRSPGQGTGELFF.